The clone carrying this T cell receptor (beta chain) was seen only a few times. Antigen specificity is unknown. This specimen belongs to a study of blood T cells in healthy people across ages. Study conclusions and caveats: Diversity of TCR beta correlated strongly with naive T cell percentage. Roughly linear age-related decline in beta diversity appeared, significant by age 40.

Germline V gene lookup returns CDR1 MNHEY and CDR2 SMNVEV (reference sequence). The CDR3 totals 17 residues. The germline V and J ends were trimmed by 0 bases and 2 bases, with 16 bases remaining between them. With a J-beta primer mix and a sample-barcoded 5' primer, a second PCR ran about 6 to 11 cycles. TCRdb re-derived calls from the 5' RACE reads in MiXCR, one entry per CDR3 protein. The table records about 680,000 distinct CDR3 sequences, 45% to 50% of them present only once. The chain employs TRBV27 and TRBJ1-2; D may be TRBD1 (6 bases). This clonotype was sampled from a woman aged 60-75 years in good health. Sequencing input: blood. The CDR3 spells CASSLSLGGSLNYGYTF. The CDR3 DNA is TGTGCCAGCAGTTTATCGTTAGGGGGGAGCCTAAACTATGGCTACACCTTC.